These T cell receptor beta chains were read from a single sample in a study of neurological immune-mediated disorders. MiXCR, applied by TCRdb to the 5' RACE reads, yields one record per CDR3 protein. The sample gives 84,000 or so distinct CDR3 sequences, 3.5% to 5.5% of which show up once; 5% to 6% is in the top ten. The sample comprised PBMCs. Every receptor here comes from a woman aged 55-70 years with multiple sclerosis. The CDR3 runs from the conserved cysteine through the conserved F or W. D genes are given only for firm matches. Size values are once, few and many counts, or a class for expanded clones, and some rows have none.

clone size: many
D gene: .
J gene: TRBJ1-2
V gene: TRBV5-1
CDR3 DNA: TGCGCCAGCAGCGCGGAAGGCTCCCCGGGCTACACCTTC
CDR3 protein: CASSAEGSPGYTF

clone size: many
D gene: .
J gene: TRBJ1-1
V gene: TRBV6-2/TRBV6-3
CDR3 DNA: TGTGCCAGCCTTGGGGCTGGGAAAATGAACACTGAAGCTTTCTTT
CDR3 protein: CASLGAGKMNTEAFF

clone size: many
D gene: TRBD1
J gene: TRBJ2-5
V gene: TRBV20-1
CDR3 DNA: TGCGTCGGGACAGGGGACGCCTCTCAAGAGACCCAGTACTTC
CDR3 protein: CVGTGDASQETQYF

clone size: many
D gene: .
J gene: TRBJ1-3
V gene: TRBV28
CDR3 DNA: TGTGCCAGCAGTCCCTCGGGGGGCAGGAACACCATATATTTT
CDR3 protein: CASSPSGGRNTIYF

clone size: many
D gene: TRBD1
J gene: TRBJ2-3
V gene: TRBV5-8
CDR3 DNA: TGTGCCAGCAGCTTGGCTGACAGGGGTTATAACACAGATACGCAGTATTTT
CDR3 protein: CASSLADRGYNTDTQYF

clone size: many
D gene: .
J gene: TRBJ2-5
V gene: TRBV20-1
CDR3 DNA: TGCAGTGCTAGAGTTGCTGTGGGTCGCCAAGAGACCCAGTACTTC
CDR3 protein: CSARVAVGRQETQYF

clone size: many
D gene: TRBD2
J gene: TRBJ2-5
V gene: TRBV4-1
CDR3 DNA: TGCGCCAGCAGCCGCCTCGGACTAGCGGGGGCTCAAGAGACCCAGTACTTC
CDR3 protein: CASSRLGLAGAQETQYF

clone size: many
D gene: .
J gene: TRBJ2-7
V gene: TRBV2
CDR3 DNA: TGTGCCAGCAGCCCGAGGGAGACCTCCTACGAGCAGTACTTC
CDR3 protein: CASSPRETSYEQYF

clone size: few
D gene: TRBD1
J gene: TRBJ1-3
V gene: TRBV29-1
CDR3 DNA: TGCAGCGTTGTCCCAGGGGGCGGACACACCATATATTTT
CDR3 protein: CSVVPGGGHTIYF

clone size: many
D gene: .
J gene: TRBJ2-7
V gene: TRBV6-1
CDR3 DNA: TGTGCCAGCAGTGAACAGGGGTTTAAAGCCTACGAGCAGTACTTC
CDR3 protein: CASSEQGFKAYEQYF

clone size: few
D gene: .
J gene: TRBJ2-7
V gene: TRBV14
CDR3 DNA: TGTGCCAGCAGCCAAGAAGCGTCCGGGACGTGGGCCTACGAGCAGTACTTC
CDR3 protein: CASSQEASGTWAYEQYF

clone size: many
D gene: .
J gene: TRBJ2-1
V gene: TRBV6-2/TRBV6-3
CDR3 DNA: TGTGCCAGCAGCCAGACGCGACGCGAGCAGTTCTTC
CDR3 protein: CASSQTRREQFF

clone size: many
D gene: .
J gene: TRBJ1-1
V gene: TRBV2
CDR3 DNA: TGTGCCAGCAACAATGGACAGATGAACACTGAAGCTTTCTTT
CDR3 protein: CASNNGQMNTEAFF

clone size: many
D gene: TRBD2
J gene: TRBJ2-2
V gene: TRBV12-3/TRBV12-4
CDR3 DNA: TGTGCCAGCAGTTTAGTCGCGGCGGGGGGGCGCAGCGGGGAGCTGTTTTTT
CDR3 protein: CASSLVAAGGRSGELFF

clone size: many
D gene: .
J gene: TRBJ2-4
V gene: TRBV12-3/TRBV12-4
CDR3 DNA: TGTGCCAGCAGTGCGGCCGGGAAAGCCAAAAACATTCAGTACTTC
CDR3 protein: CASSAAGKAKNIQYF

clone size: many
D gene: .
J gene: TRBJ2-4
V gene: TRBV18
CDR3 DNA: TGTGCCAGCTCACCGCCGGGACAACTAGCCAAAAACATTCAGTACTTC
CDR3 protein: CASSPPGQLAKNIQYF

clone size: many
D gene: .
J gene: TRBJ1-2
V gene: TRBV29-1
CDR3 DNA: TGCAGCGTTGAAGACGTCCCCCGGACGGGGGGCGGCTACACCTTC
CDR3 protein: CSVEDVPRTGGGYTF

clone size: many
D gene: .
J gene: TRBJ1-1
V gene: TRBV20-1
CDR3 DNA: TGCAGTGCTATACAACCGGGAGGTCGGGCTTTCTTT
CDR3 protein: CSAIQPGGRAFF

clone size: .
D gene: .
J gene: TRBJ1-1
V gene: TRBV3-1
CDR3 DNA: TGTGCCAGCAGCCAAGTTTCGGGGGCCCGCACTGAAGCTTTCTTT
CDR3 protein: CASSQVSGARTEAFF

clone size: many
D gene: .
J gene: TRBJ2-7
V gene: TRBV5-1
CDR3 DNA: TGCGCCAGCAGCGATGGGGCAGGGGCCAATCCCACCTACGAGCAGTACTTC
CDR3 protein: CASSDGAGANPTYEQYF

clone size: many
D gene: .
J gene: TRBJ1-5
V gene: TRBV27
CDR3 DNA: TGTGCCAGCAGTCGGGCAGGAGTAAGCAATCAGCCCCAGCATTTT
CDR3 protein: CASSRAGVSNQPQHF

clone size: many
D gene: .
J gene: TRBJ2-7
V gene: TRBV11-3
CDR3 DNA: TGTGCCAGCAGCTCAGACGGGACAAGGGGTGCAGGGGAGCAGTACTTC
CDR3 protein: CASSSDGTRGAGEQYF

clone size: many
D gene: .
J gene: TRBJ2-2
V gene: TRBV5-1
CDR3 DNA: TGCGCCAGCAGCTTGGTAGGGGGGCGCGGCACCGGGGAGCTGTTTTTT
CDR3 protein: CASSLVGGRGTGELFF

clone size: many
D gene: .
J gene: TRBJ1-3
V gene: TRBV5-1
CDR3 DNA: TGCGCCAGCAGCTTGGCCCTCGGGACAACTGGAAACACCATATATTTT
CDR3 protein: CASSLALGTTGNTIYF

clone size: many
D gene: TRBD2
J gene: TRBJ2-1
V gene: TRBV2
CDR3 DNA: TGTGCCAGCAGCGGGACTACCTACAATGAGCAGTTCTTC
CDR3 protein: CASSGTTYNEQFF

clone size: many
D gene: .
J gene: TRBJ1-3
V gene: TRBV27
CDR3 DNA: TGTGCCAGCAGTTCTAATCCCCCACTGAGCTCTGGAAACACCATATATTTT
CDR3 protein: CASSSNPPLSSGNTIYF

clone size: many
D gene: TRBD2
J gene: TRBJ2-5
V gene: TRBV6-2/TRBV6-3
CDR3 DNA: TGTGCCAGCAGTTACTCGGGGACTAGCGGCCAAGAGACCCAGTACTTC
CDR3 protein: CASSYSGTSGQETQYF

clone size: many
D gene: .
J gene: TRBJ2-1
V gene: TRBV12-3/TRBV12-4
CDR3 DNA: TGTGCCAGCAGTTTAGTGCAGGGGGAGCAGTTCTTC
CDR3 protein: CASSLVQGEQFF

clone size: many
D gene: .
J gene: TRBJ2-2
V gene: TRBV24-1
CDR3 DNA: TGTGCCACCAGTGACCGGGGGAACACCGGGGAGCTGTTTTTT
CDR3 protein: CATSDRGNTGELFF

clone size: few
D gene: .
J gene: TRBJ2-3
V gene: TRBV21-1
CDR3 DNA: TGTGCCACCTATAGGGGGGAGGGCACAGATACGCAGTATTTT
CDR3 protein: CATYRGEGTDTQYF

clone size: many
D gene: .
J gene: TRBJ2-3
V gene: TRBV6-5
CDR3 DNA: TGTGCCAGCAGAAATTCGGCTACGCAGTATTTT
CDR3 protein: CASRNSATQYF

clone size: many
D gene: TRBD1
J gene: TRBJ1-1
V gene: TRBV6-5
CDR3 DNA: TGTGCCAGCAGTTACCCCGGACAGGGGCGCGAAGCTTTCTTT
CDR3 protein: CASSYPGQGREAFF

clone size: many
D gene: .
J gene: TRBJ2-2
V gene: TRBV5-8
CDR3 DNA: TGTGCCAGCAGCCATATTCTTAATAACGCGAACACCGGGGAGCTGTTTTTT
CDR3 protein: CASSHILNNANTGELFF

clone size: many
D gene: .
J gene: TRBJ2-2
V gene: TRBV19
CDR3 DNA: TGTGCCAGTACCGCGGGGACGGCGAACACCGGGGAGCTGTTTTTT
CDR3 protein: CASTAGTANTGELFF

clone size: many
D gene: .
J gene: TRBJ2-7
V gene: TRBV12-3/TRBV12-4
CDR3 DNA: TGTGCCAGCAGTAGCCAACAGGGATACGAGCAGTACTTC
CDR3 protein: CASSSQQGYEQYF

clone size: many
D gene: .
J gene: TRBJ2-1
V gene: TRBV7-9
CDR3 DNA: TGTGCCAGCAGCCCCCAGAGCTACAATGAGCAGTTCTTC
CDR3 protein: CASSPQSYNEQFF

clone size: many
D gene: .
J gene: TRBJ1-4
V gene: TRBV29-1
CDR3 DNA: TGCAGCGTTGGGCGAGACGCCGGTCGCACTAATGAAAAACTGTTTTTT
CDR3 protein: CSVGRDAGRTNEKLFF

clone size: many
D gene: .
J gene: TRBJ1-2
V gene: TRBV5-1
CDR3 DNA: TGCGCCAGCAGCTTGGTGGCCACACAAAACAATGGCTACACCTTC
CDR3 protein: CASSLVATQNNGYTF

clone size: many
D gene: .
J gene: TRBJ1-4
V gene: TRBV7-9
CDR3 DNA: TGTGCCAGCAGCTCTTCGGCTGCAACTAATGAAAAACTGTTTTTT
CDR3 protein: CASSSSAATNEKLFF

clone size: many
D gene: .
J gene: TRBJ1-1
V gene: TRBV5-4
CDR3 DNA: TGTGCCAGCAGCTTACCGGGAGTAATGAACACTGAAGCTTTCTTT
CDR3 protein: CASSLPGVMNTEAFF

clone size: many
D gene: TRBD1
J gene: TRBJ1-4
V gene: TRBV7-9
CDR3 DNA: TGTGCCAGCACCCAGCAGGGCAGGGGGCGTGAAAAACTGTTTTTT
CDR3 protein: CASTQQGRGREKLFF

clone size: many
D gene: .
J gene: TRBJ2-1
V gene: TRBV5-5
CDR3 DNA: TGTGCCAGCAGCCATCGACAGGTAACCCTCAATGAGCAGTTCTTC
CDR3 protein: CASSHRQVTLNEQFF

clone size: few
D gene: TRBD1
J gene: TRBJ1-5
V gene: TRBV5-1
CDR3 DNA: TGCGCCAGCAGCTGGACAGGGGGCAAGGATCAGCCCCAGCATTTT
CDR3 protein: CASSWTGGKDQPQHF

clone size: many
D gene: TRBD1
J gene: TRBJ1-1
V gene: TRBV12-3/TRBV12-4
CDR3 DNA: TGTGCCAGCAGTTTCCTGTCAGGGGGCCAAACTGAAGCTTTCTTT
CDR3 protein: CASSFLSGGQTEAFF

clone size: many
D gene: .
J gene: TRBJ2-2
V gene: TRBV12-3/TRBV12-4
CDR3 DNA: TGTGCCAGCAGTGGGACGGTGAACACCGGGGAGCTGTTTTTT
CDR3 protein: CASSGTVNTGELFF

clone size: many
D gene: .
J gene: TRBJ1-2
V gene: TRBV28
CDR3 DNA: TGTGCCAGCGAATACCCGGGGGCGCGGGGCTATGGCTACACCTTC
CDR3 protein: CASEYPGARGYGYTF

clone size: many
D gene: .
J gene: TRBJ1-2
V gene: TRBV7-6
CDR3 DNA: TGTGCCAGCAGCTCCTCCTCCCACGATAACAATGGCTACACCTTC
CDR3 protein: CASSSSSHDNNGYTF

clone size: many
D gene: .
J gene: TRBJ2-3
V gene: TRBV6-5
CDR3 DNA: TGTGCCAGCAGTTTAATACAGGGTGGAGGCACAGATACGCAGTATTTT
CDR3 protein: CASSLIQGGGTDTQYF

clone size: many
D gene: .
J gene: TRBJ1-2
V gene: TRBV29-1
CDR3 DNA: TGCAGCGTTGCCGGGACTCCCTCTACCAACGGCTACACCTTC
CDR3 protein: CSVAGTPSTNGYTF

clone size: many
D gene: .
J gene: TRBJ1-1
V gene: TRBV20-1
CDR3 DNA: TGCAGTGCTAGGGACCCTCGGAGGGGCACTGAAGCTTTCTTT
CDR3 protein: CSARDPRRGTEAFF

clone size: many
D gene: TRBD1
J gene: TRBJ1-1
V gene: TRBV20-1
CDR3 DNA: TGCAGTGCTAGCAGGGGGAGGACAGGGGTCACTGAAGCTTTCTTT
CDR3 protein: CSASRGRTGVTEAFF

clone size: many
D gene: TRBD1
J gene: TRBJ2-2
V gene: TRBV6-5
CDR3 DNA: TGTGCCAGCAGTCCTCGACAGGGCACCCGCACCGGGGAGCTGTTTTTT
CDR3 protein: CASSPRQGTRTGELFF

clone size: many
D gene: TRBD2
J gene: TRBJ2-3
V gene: TRBV5-1
CDR3 DNA: TGCGCCAGCAGCTTGGGAAGCGGGGCAAGCACAGATACGCAGTATTTT
CDR3 protein: CASSLGSGASTDTQYF